These T cell receptor beta chains were read from a single sample in a study of blood T cell repertoires in COVID-19. The repertoire was sequenced with immunoSEQ multiplex PCR; TCRdb's copy has only in-frame clones and lacks some. The table records 250,000 to 300,000 clones, approximately 81% of them present only once. The sequenced material came from peripheral blood. The receptors were gathered from a woman aged 55-75 years with active or convalescent COVID-19. CDR3s include the opening cysteine and the closing phenylalanine or tryptophan. The D gene is left open where the match is weak. Only some rows state a clone size, as once, few, many or a class for expanded clones.

V	J	D	size	CDR3	DNA
TRBV5-6	TRBJ1-4	NA	NA	CASSLGRDYNEKLFF	TGTGCCAGCAGCTTAGGTCGGGATTATAATGAAAAACTGTTTTTT
TRBV28	TRBJ1-1	NA	NA	CASSLRGYTEAFF	TGTGCCAGCAGTTTAAGGGGTTACACTGAAGCTTTCTTT
TRBV5-1	TRBJ1-1	NA	NA	CASSRERTYTEAFF	TGCGCCAGCAGCCGGGAACGAACTTACACTGAAGCTTTCTTT
TRBV4-1	TRBJ2-5	NA	NA	CASSPRGGSETQYF	TGCGCCAGCAGCCCCCGAGGGGGATCAGAGACCCAGTACTTC
TRBV6-5	TRBJ2-3	TRBD2	once	CASRGVPSTDTQYF	TGTGCCAGCCGGGGGGTGCCAAGCACAGATACGCAGTATTTT
TRBV2	TRBJ2-7	TRBD1	once	CASSSSRDRGSAAPGEQYF	TGTGCCAGCAGTTCGAGCCGGGACAGGGGATCAGCGGCGCCGGGAGAGCAGTACTTC
TRBV11-2	TRBJ1-1	NA	NA	CASSLERNTEAFF	TGTGCCAGCAGCTTGGAGCGGAACACTGAAGCTTTCTTT
TRBV5-1	TRBJ1-5	NA	once	CASSDGKSNQPQHF	TGCGCCAGCTCCGATGGCAAAAGCAATCAGCCCCAGCATTTT
TRBV9	TRBJ2-3	NA	NA	CASSVGSSGDTQYF	TGTGCCAGCAGCGTAGGATCTAGTGGTGATACGCAGTATTTT
TRBV10-3	TRBJ1-1	TRBD1	NA	CAISRDRRGTEAFF	TGTGCCATCAGCCGGGACAGGCGGGGGACTGAAGCTTTCTTT
TRBV5-5	TRBJ1-1	NA	NA	CASTISGAQGEAFF	TGTGCCAGCACCATTAGTGGTGCGCAGGGTGAAGCTTTCTTT
TRBV28	TRBJ1-2	TRBD1	NA	CASSLAGQDLGYGYTF	TGTGCCAGCAGTCTAGCCGGACAGGATCTCGGCTATGGCTACACCTTC
TRBV29-1	TRBJ2-7	TRBD2	NA	CSVERGGSQYF	TGCAGCGTTGAAAGGGGAGGGTCGCAGTACTTC
TRBV7-2	TRBJ2-7	NA	NA	CASSLGGRPSEQYF	TGTGCCAGCAGCTTAGGAGGGCGCCCCTCCGAGCAGTACTTC
TRBV5-4	TRBJ1-3	NA	few	CASSPTGSGNTIYF	TGTGCCAGCAGCCCGACAGGCTCCGGAAACACCATATATTTT
TRBV25-1	TRBJ1-1	TRBD1	NA	CASSERRTGENTEAFF	TGTGCCAGCAGTGAGAGAAGGACAGGGGAAAACACTGAAGCTTTCTTT
TRBV2	TRBJ1-4	NA	few	CASSEPPTSEKLFF	TGTGCCAGCAGTGAACCCCCTACGAGTGAAAAACTGTTTTTT
TRBV4-2	TRBJ1-5	TRBD1	NA	CASSQNYRGVSNQPQHF	TGTGCCAGCAGCCAAAATTACAGGGGGGTAAGCAATCAGCCCCAGCATTTT
TRBV27	TRBJ1-5	NA	NA	CASSLTVSGANQPQHF	TGTGCCAGCAGTTTAACCGTCTCAGGGGCCAATCAGCCCCAGCATTTT
TRBV6-5	TRBJ2-7	TRBD1	NA	CASSRGGFEQYF	TGTGCCAGCAGCCGAGGGGGCTTCGAGCAGTACTTC
TRBV7-3	TRBJ2-3	TRBD2	NA	CASSLAGNSGTQYF	TGTGCCAGCAGCCTAGCGGGGAATTCGGGTACGCAGTATTTT
TRBV7-2	TRBJ1-1	NA	NA	CASSLEGWQGGTEAFF	TGTGCCAGCAGCTTAGAAGGTTGGCAGGGTGGCACTGAAGCTTTCTTT
TRBV5-1	TRBJ2-5	TRBD1	NA	CASSWGQLQETQYF	TGCGCCAGCAGCTGGGGACAGCTCCAAGAGACCCAGTACTTC
TRBV30	TRBJ1-2	TRBD1	NA	CAWSRTGGLGGYTF	TGTGCCTGGAGCCGGACAGGGGGCTTAGGTGGCTACACCTTC
TRBV18	TRBJ1-1	NA	NA	CASSPMAGFEAFF	TGTGCCAGCTCACCAATGGCCGGGTTTGAAGCTTTCTTT
TRBV19	TRBJ2-5	TRBD2	NA	CASSFSGGNRETQYF	TGTGCCAGTAGTTTTAGCGGGGGGAATCGGGAGACCCAGTACTTC
TRBV7-2	TRBJ1-5	NA	NA	CASSLAGRVGQPQHF	TGTGCCAGCAGCTTAGCGGGGAGGGTAGGTCAGCCCCAGCATTTT
TRBV5-1	TRBJ2-4	TRBD2	NA	CASSLEIAGNKNIQYF	TGCGCCAGCAGCTTGGAAATAGCGGGGAACAAAAACATTCAGTACTTC
TRBV5-1	TRBJ1-1	TRBD1	few	CASSLATGGTEAFF	TGCGCCAGCAGCTTGGCGACAGGGGGAACTGAAGCTTTCTTT
TRBV5-8	TRBJ2-5	NA	NA	CASSLRPSPRWETQYF	TGTGCCAGCAGCTTGCGTCCCAGCCCGAGGTGGGAGACCCAGTACTTC
TRBV5-1	TRBJ1-1	NA	NA	CASSLRGAAEAFF	TGCGCCAGCAGCTTGCGGGGGGCAGCTGAAGCTTTCTTT
TRBV5-6	TRBJ1-6	TRBD1	NA	CASSFGTGNSPLHF	TGTGCCAGCAGCTTCGGGACAGGGAATTCACCCCTCCACTTT
TRBV7-7	TRBJ2-5	TRBD1	NA	CASSLSGRGPGETQYF	TGTGCTAGCAGCTTATCGGGCAGGGGGCCAGGAGAGACCCAGTACTTC
TRBV15	TRBJ1-5	TRBD1	NA	CATSRDQSGGHQPQHF	TGTGCCACCAGCAGAGATCAATCAGGGGGACATCAGCCCCAGCATTTT
TRBV10-3	TRBJ2-3	TRBD2	NA	CAISESTSGGPDTQYF	TGTGCCATCAGTGAGTCCACTAGCGGGGGCCCAGATACGCAGTATTTT
TRBV5-5	TRBJ1-4	TRBD1	NA	CASSNTGGDIEKLFF	TGTGCCAGCAGCAATACAGGGGGGGACATTGAAAAACTGTTTTTT
TRBV4-3	TRBJ1-2	NA	NA	CASSQGLLRYGYTF	TGCGCCAGCAGCCAAGGACTCCTCCGGTATGGCTACACCTTC
TRBV11-1	TRBJ2-1	TRBD2	NA	CASRRGLAGGHGEQFF	TGTGCCAGCAGGAGGGGACTAGCGGGGGGGCATGGTGAGCAGTTCTTC
TRBV12-3/TRBV12-4	TRBJ1-1	NA	NA	CASSFKMSAEAFF	TGTGCCAGCAGTTTTAAGATGAGCGCTGAAGCTTTCTTT
TRBV19	TRBJ1-5	NA	once	CASSISGVISNQPQHF	TGTGCCAGTAGTATTTCAGGGGTCATCAGCAATCAGCCCCAGCATTTT
TRBV6-1	TRBJ2-5	TRBD2	once	CASSEPSLAGGAFGLETQYF	TGTGCCAGCAGTGAACCGTCCCTAGCGGGGGGGGCTTTTGGTTTGGAGACCCAGTACTTC
TRBV7-2	TRBJ2-1	TRBD2	NA	CASSSAGGTSYNEQFF	TGTGCCAGCAGCTCAGCGGGGGGGACGTCCTACAATGAGCAGTTCTTC